This T cell receptor beta chain was profiled in a study of blood T cell repertoires in COVID-19. In the study overall: Acute and convalescent COVID-19 specimens originated in the United States, Italy and Spain.

Germline assignment: CDR1 LNHNV and CDR2 YYDKDF (reference sequence). The CDR3 loop spans 15 amino acids. The V gene end was trimmed by 6 bases and the J gene end by 2 bases; junction bases not matched to a gene: 9. Assay used: immunoSEQ multiplex PCR; TCRdb lists only in-frame clones, some missing. Found here are about 200,000 clones, around nine tenths of them singletons; the top ten hold roughly 19%. This chain uses TRBV15 with TRBJ1-2; 7 nucleotides align to TRBD1. The TCR sequence derives from a man in his fifties with COVID-19, enrolled during active disease. The specimen was peripheral blood. The CDR3 sequence is CATRDRQGFNYGYTF. CDR3 in DNA: TGTGCCACCAGAGACCGACAGGGATTCAACTATGGCTACACCTTC.